This passage covers 8 T cell receptor beta chains from one sample sequenced in a study of blood T cell repertoires in COVID-19. Profiling relied on immunoSEQ multiplex PCR, and the TCRdb table lists in-frame clones only, not all of them. The sample carries about 230,000 clones, over 70% recorded once. Material: peripheral blood. The origin of the receptors is a man aged 35 to 55 with acute or convalescent COVID-19.

The sample holds a few counts of this clone. The chain recombines TRBV25-1 with TRBJ2-7, with 10 bases identical to TRBD2. The germline gives CDR1 MGHDK, CDR2 SYGVNS. The V segment lost 6 bases and the J segment 3 bases; nucleotides outside the gene matches: 8. The CDR3 has 15 amino acids. CDR3 in amino acids: CASSLAGVADYEQYF. The CDR3 DNA reads TGTGCCAGCAGCCTAGCGGGAGTCGCCGACTACGAGCAGTACTTC.

V and J are TRBV6-6 and TRBJ1-5, with 9 positions matching TRBD1. Germline V gene sequence: CDR1 MNHNY, CDR2 SVGAGI (reference sequence). This CDR3 has 13 amino acids. V shed 6 bases, J shed 6 bases, and the junction held 3 bases outside the gene matches. The CDR3 nucleotides are TGTGCCAGCAGGGGACAGGGCATTCAGCCCCAGCATTTT. Its translation is CASRGQGIQPQHF.

The chain is built from TRBV7-7 and TRBJ2-7; D not resolved. V was cut by 8 bases and J by 3 bases, with 14 bases left in between. Germline V CDR1 and CDR2: SSHAT, FNYEAQ (reference sequence). The CDR3 has 13 residues. The CDR3 reads CASSLSPNYEQYF. In DNA, the CDR3 is TGTGCCAGCTCCCTGAGCCCCAACTACGAGCAGTACTTC.

The chain employs TRBV6-4 and TRBJ1-3, with unresolved D. The germline V and J ends were trimmed by 0 bases and 4 bases, with 10 bases remaining between them. Germline V lookup: CDR1 MRHNA, CDR2 SNTAGT. The CDR3 loop spans 15 amino acids. The CDR3 DNA follows: TGTGCCAGCAGTGACTCTAGCGGGTCCGGAAACACCATATATTTT. It encodes CASSDSSGSGNTIYF.

This sequence joins TRBV18 and TRBJ1-1; the D gene is possibly TRBD1 (6 bases). Per the germline V gene, CDR1 is KGHSH and CDR2 is LQKENI. Trimming stripped 2 bases from V and 6 bases from J, with 7 bases between. This CDR3 comprises 12 residues. In DNA, the CDR3 is TGTGCCAGCTCACCATACAGGGCTGAAGCTTTCTTT. Translated, it gives CASSPYRAEAFF.

This clone has just one count. This sequence joins TRBV5-1 and TRBJ1-6, with D uncertain. This CDR3 region has 14 residues. The V end was cut by 3 bases, the J end by 0 bases, with 4 bases between. CDR1 is SGHRS and CDR2 is YFSETQ in the germline V gene. The CDR3 nucleotides are TGCGCCAGCAGCTCGGGCTCCTATAATTCACCCCTCCACTTT. Protein: CASSSGSYNSPLHF.

The gene calls are TRBV5-8 and TRBJ2-2; perhaps TRBD1 as D (5 bases). Between the trimmed V and J ends, which lost 2 bases and 1 base, there was a span of 9 bases. From germline, CDR1 is SGHTS and CDR2 YDEGEE. The CDR3 length is 15 residues. This CDR3 reads CASSFRGLNTGELFF. CDR3 nucleotide sequence: TGTGCCAGCAGCTTTAGGGGATTGAACACCGGGGAGCTGTTTTTT.

The V call is TRBV2, the J call TRBJ2-1, with 11 bases that match TRBD2. Germline V gene lookup returns CDR1 SNHLY and CDR2 FYNNEI. The CDR3 sequence is 15 residues long. Trimming took 2 bases from V and 7 from J; bases not matched to a gene: 4. The CDR3 spells CASSETSGRSNEQFF. The CDR3 coding sequence is TGTGCCAGCAGTGAAACTAGCGGGAGAAGTAATGAGCAGTTCTTC.